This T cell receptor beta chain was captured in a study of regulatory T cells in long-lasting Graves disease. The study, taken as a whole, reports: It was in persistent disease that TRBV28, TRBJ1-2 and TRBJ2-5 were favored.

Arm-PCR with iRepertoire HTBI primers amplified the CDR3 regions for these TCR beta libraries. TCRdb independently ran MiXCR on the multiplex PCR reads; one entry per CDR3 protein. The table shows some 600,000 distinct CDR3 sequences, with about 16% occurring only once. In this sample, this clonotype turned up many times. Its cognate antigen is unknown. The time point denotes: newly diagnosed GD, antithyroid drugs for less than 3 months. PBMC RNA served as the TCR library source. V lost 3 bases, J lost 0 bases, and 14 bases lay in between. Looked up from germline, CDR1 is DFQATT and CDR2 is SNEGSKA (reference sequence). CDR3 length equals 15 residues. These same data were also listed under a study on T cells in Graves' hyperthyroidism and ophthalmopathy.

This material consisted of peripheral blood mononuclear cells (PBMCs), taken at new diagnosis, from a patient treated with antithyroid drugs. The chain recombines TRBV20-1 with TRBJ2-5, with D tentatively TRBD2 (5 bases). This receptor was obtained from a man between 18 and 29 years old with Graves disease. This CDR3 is CSASPPLSDQETQYF. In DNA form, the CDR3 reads TGCAGTGCTAGTCCTCCCCTTAGCGACCAAGAGACCCAGTACTTC.